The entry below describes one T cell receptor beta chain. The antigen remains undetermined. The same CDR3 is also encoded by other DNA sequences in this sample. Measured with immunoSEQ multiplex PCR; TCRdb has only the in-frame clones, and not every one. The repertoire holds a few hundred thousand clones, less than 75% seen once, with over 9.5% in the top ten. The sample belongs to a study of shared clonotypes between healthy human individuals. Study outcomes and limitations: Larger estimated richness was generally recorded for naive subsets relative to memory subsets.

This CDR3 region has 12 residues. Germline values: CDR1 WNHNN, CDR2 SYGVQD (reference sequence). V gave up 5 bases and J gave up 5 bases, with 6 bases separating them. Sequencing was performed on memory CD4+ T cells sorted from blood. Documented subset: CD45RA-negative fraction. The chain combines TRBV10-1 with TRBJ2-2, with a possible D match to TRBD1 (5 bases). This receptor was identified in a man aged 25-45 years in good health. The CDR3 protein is CASSSGTGELFF. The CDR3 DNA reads TGCGCCAGCAGTTCAGGGACCGGGGAGCTGTTTTTT.